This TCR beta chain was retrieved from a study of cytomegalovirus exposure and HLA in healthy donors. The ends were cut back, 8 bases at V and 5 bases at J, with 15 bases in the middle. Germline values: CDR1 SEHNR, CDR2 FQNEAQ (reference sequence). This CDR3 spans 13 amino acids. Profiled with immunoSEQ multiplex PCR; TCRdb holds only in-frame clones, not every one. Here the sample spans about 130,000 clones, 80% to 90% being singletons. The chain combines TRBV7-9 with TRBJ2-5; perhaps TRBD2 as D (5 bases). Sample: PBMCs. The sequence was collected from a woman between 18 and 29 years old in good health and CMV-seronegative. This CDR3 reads CASVGSRRETQYF. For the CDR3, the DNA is TGTGCCAGCGTTGGTAGCCGGAGGGAGACCCAGTACTTC.